Listed below are T cell receptor beta chains from one sample, sequenced in a study of OX40 agonist ivuxolimab in advanced cancers. Sequenced by immunoSEQ multiplex PCR; TCRdb stores in-frame clones only, minus some. The table lists 75,000 to 90,000 clones, more than 85% of them singletons. Here the sequenced sample was CD4+ or CD8+ T cells sorted from blood, taken in a trial of the OX40 agonist ivuxolimab. All receptors come from an adult with an advanced solid tumor such as melanoma, head and neck, liver or kidney cancer. Each CDR3 is given with its conserved first and last residue. Fields, in order: V gene, J gene, D gene, clone size, CDR3 protein, CDR3 DNA. A D gene is named only where the DNA matches it firmly. Clone sizes are given selectively: once, few, many, or a class where the clone is expanded.

v_gene: TRBV5-1
j_gene: TRBJ2-3
d_gene: TRBD2
abundance: NA
CDR3aa: CASSSTSGMRDTQYF
CDR3nt: TGCGCCAGCAGCTCGACTAGCGGGATGCGAGATACGCAGTATTTT

v_gene: TRBV28
j_gene: TRBJ2-2
d_gene: NA
abundance: once
CDR3aa: CASVADLNVGELFF
CDR3nt: TGTGCCAGCGTTGCGGACCTTAATGTCGGGGAGCTGTTTTTT

v_gene: TRBV9
j_gene: TRBJ1-1
d_gene: NA
abundance: NA
CDR3aa: CASSGNGVTEAFF
CDR3nt: TGTGCCAGCAGCGGAAACGGGGTAACTGAAGCTTTCTTT

v_gene: TRBV5-1
j_gene: TRBJ1-1
d_gene: TRBD1
abundance: once
CDR3aa: CASSFTDRGGTEAFF
CDR3nt: TGCGCCAGCAGCTTTACGGACAGGGGTGGTACTGAAGCTTTCTTT

v_gene: TRBV6-5
j_gene: TRBJ2-3
d_gene: NA
abundance: NA
CDR3aa: CASSLTNLVTDTQYF
CDR3nt: TGTGCCAGCAGTTTGACTAACCTAGTCACAGATACGCAGTATTTT

v_gene: TRBV5-1
j_gene: TRBJ2-1
d_gene: NA
abundance: NA
CDR3aa: CASSLGYSEQFF
CDR3nt: TGCGCCAGCAGCCTCGGGTACAGTGAGCAGTTCTTC

v_gene: TRBV5-1
j_gene: TRBJ2-7
d_gene: TRBD2
abundance: NA
CDR3aa: CASSAGTSGASSYEQYF
CDR3nt: TGCGCCAGCAGCGCCGGGACTAGCGGAGCTAGCTCCTACGAGCAGTACTTC

v_gene: TRBV28
j_gene: TRBJ1-2
d_gene: TRBD1
abundance: NA
CDR3aa: CASYRGSRYGYTF
CDR3nt: TGTGCCAGTTACAGGGGGTCTAGATATGGCTACACCTTC

v_gene: TRBV11-2
j_gene: TRBJ1-5
d_gene: NA
abundance: NA
CDR3aa: CASISGLNNQPQHF
CDR3nt: TGTGCCAGCATTTCAGGGCTAAACAATCAGCCCCAGCATTTT

v_gene: TRBV29-1
j_gene: TRBJ1-1
d_gene: NA
abundance: NA
CDR3aa: CSVEDLGTEAFF
CDR3nt: TGCAGCGTTGAAGATCTGGGGACTGAAGCTTTCTTT

v_gene: TRBV30
j_gene: TRBJ1-4
d_gene: NA
abundance: NA
CDR3aa: CAWSGLKQEKLFF
CDR3nt: TGTGCCTGGAGTGGTTTAAAACAAGAAAAACTGTTTTTT

v_gene: TRBV5-4
j_gene: TRBJ2-7
d_gene: NA
abundance: once
CDR3aa: CASSLAGAGYEQYF
CDR3nt: TGTGCCAGCAGCTTGGCGGGGGCGGGTTACGAGCAGTACTTC

v_gene: TRBV5-1
j_gene: TRBJ2-5
d_gene: NA
abundance: NA
CDR3aa: CASSLGASKETQYF
CDR3nt: TGCGCCAGCAGCTTGGGAGCTTCTAAAGAGACCCAGTACTTC